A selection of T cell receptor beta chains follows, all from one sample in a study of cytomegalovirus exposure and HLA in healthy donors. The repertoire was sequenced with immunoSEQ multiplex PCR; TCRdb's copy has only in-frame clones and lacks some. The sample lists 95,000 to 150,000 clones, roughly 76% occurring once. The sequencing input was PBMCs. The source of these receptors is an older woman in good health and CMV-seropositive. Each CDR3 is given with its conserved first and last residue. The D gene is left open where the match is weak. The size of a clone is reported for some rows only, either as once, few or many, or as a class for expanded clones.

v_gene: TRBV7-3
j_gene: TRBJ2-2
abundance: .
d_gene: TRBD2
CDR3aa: CASSSTRAGSGELFF
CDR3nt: TGTGCCAGCAGCTCCACGCGAGCGGGGAGCGGGGAGCTGTTTTTT

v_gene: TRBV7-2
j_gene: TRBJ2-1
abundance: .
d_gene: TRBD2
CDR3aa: CASSPQGLALNEQFF
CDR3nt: TGTGCCAGCAGCCCCCAGGGACTAGCGTTGAATGAGCAGTTCTTC

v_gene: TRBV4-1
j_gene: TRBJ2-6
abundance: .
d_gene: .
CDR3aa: CASSQTTVDSGANVLTF
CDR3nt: TGCGCCAGCAGCCAGACGACAGTCGACTCTGGGGCCAACGTCCTGACTTTC

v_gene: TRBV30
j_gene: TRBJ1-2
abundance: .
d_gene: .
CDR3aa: CAWKTGGYAGYTF
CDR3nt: TGTGCCTGGAAGACGGGGGGGTACGCCGGCTACACCTTC

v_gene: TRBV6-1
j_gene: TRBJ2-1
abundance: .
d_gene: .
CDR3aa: CASSEYLAGRYNEQFF
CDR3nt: TGTGCCAGCAGTGAATATCTGGCGGGGAGATACAATGAGCAGTTCTTC

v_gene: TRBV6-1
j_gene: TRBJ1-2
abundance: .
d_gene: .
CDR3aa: CASSGGVSVTNGYGYTF
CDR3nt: TGTGCCAGCAGTGGGGGGGTCAGCGTAACTAACGGCTATGGCTACACCTTC

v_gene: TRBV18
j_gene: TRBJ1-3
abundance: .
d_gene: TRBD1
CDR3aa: CASSTRTGKNTIYF
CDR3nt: TGTGCCAGCTCAACGAGGACAGGGAAGAACACCATATATTTT

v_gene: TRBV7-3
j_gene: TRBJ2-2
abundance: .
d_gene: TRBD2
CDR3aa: CASSLTRTSGSNTGELFF
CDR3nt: TGTGCCAGCAGCTTAACGAGGACTAGCGGGAGTAACACCGGGGAGCTGTTTTTT

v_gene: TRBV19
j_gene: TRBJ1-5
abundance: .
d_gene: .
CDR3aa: CASSPGGSNQPQHF
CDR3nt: TGTGCCAGTAGTCCCGGGGGAAGCAATCAGCCCCAGCATTTT

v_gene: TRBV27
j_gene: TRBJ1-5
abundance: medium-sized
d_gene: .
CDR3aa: CASSPTSGDQPQHF
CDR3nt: TGTGCCAGCAGTCCGACAAGCGGAGATCAGCCCCAGCATTTT

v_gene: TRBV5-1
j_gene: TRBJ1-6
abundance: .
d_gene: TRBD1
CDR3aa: CASSTGDSSYNSPLHF
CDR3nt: TGCGCCAGCAGCACCGGGGACAGCTCCTATAATTCACCCCTCCACTTT

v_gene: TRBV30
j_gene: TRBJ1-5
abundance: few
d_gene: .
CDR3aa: CAWSVPSYSNQPQHF
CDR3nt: TGTGCCTGGAGTGTCCCGTCTTATAGCAATCAGCCCCAGCATTTT

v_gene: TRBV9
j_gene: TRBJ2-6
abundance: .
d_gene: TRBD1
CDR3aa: CASSVRQGSVSGANVLTF
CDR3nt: TGTGCCAGCAGCGTCAGACAGGGAAGTGTTTCTGGGGCCAACGTCCTGACTTTC

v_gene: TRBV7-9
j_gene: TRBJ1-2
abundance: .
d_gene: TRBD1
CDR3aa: CASSLHGQAGYTF
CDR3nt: TGTGCCAGCAGCCTCCACGGACAGGCTGGCTACACCTTC

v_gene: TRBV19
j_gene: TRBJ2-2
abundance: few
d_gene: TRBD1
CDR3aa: CASHDRAAGELFF
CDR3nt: TGTGCCAGCCACGACAGGGCTGCCGGGGAGCTGTTTTTT

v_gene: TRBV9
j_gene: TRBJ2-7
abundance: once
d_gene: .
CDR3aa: CASSVAQNLEQYF
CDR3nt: TGTGCCAGCAGCGTCGCCCAGAATCTCGAGCAGTACTTC

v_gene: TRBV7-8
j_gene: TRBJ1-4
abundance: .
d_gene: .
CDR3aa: CASSPGISYLGNEKLFF
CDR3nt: TGTGCCAGCAGCCCGGGGATATCCTACCTGGGAAATGAAAAACTGTTTTTT

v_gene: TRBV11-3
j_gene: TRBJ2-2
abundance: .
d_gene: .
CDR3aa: CASSLGYEDGELFF
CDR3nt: TGTGCCAGCAGCTTAGGTTACGAGGACGGGGAGCTGTTTTTT

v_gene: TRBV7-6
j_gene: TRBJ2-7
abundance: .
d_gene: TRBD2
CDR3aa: CASSPLGGGPYEQYF
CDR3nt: TGTGCCAGCAGCCCCCTCGGGGGGGGGCCCTACGAGCAGTACTTC

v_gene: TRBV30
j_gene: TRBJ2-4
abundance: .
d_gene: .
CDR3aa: CAWSDRTGVNIQYF
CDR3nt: TGTGCCTGGAGTGATCGGACGGGGGTAAACATTCAGTACTTC

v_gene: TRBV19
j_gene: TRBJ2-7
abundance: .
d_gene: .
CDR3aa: CASSISTGSYEQYF
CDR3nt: TGTGCCAGTAGTATATCCACAGGTTCCTACGAGCAGTACTTC

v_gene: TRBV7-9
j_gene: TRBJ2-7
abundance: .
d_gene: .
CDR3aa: CASSHEVRRYEQYF
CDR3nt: TGTGCCAGCAGCCACGAGGTGAGGAGATACGAGCAGTACTTC

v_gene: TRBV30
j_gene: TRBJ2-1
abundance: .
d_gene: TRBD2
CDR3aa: CACSGLAYNEQFF
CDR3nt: TGTGCCTGCAGCGGACTAGCCTACAATGAGCAGTTCTTC

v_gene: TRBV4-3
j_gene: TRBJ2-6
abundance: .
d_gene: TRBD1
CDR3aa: CASSLGQGVSGANVLTF
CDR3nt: TGCGCCAGCAGCCTGGGACAGGGAGTCTCCGGGGCCAACGTCCTGACTTTC

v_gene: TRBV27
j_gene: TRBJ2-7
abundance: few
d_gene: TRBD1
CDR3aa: CASSSGTGLYEQYF
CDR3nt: TGTGCCAGCAGTTCCGGGACAGGGCTCTACGAGCAGTACTTC

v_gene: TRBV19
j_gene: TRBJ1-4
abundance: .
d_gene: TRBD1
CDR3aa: CASSTPNRGGTNEKLFF
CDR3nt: TGTGCCAGTAGCACCCCTAACAGGGGGGGAACTAATGAAAAACTGTTTTTT

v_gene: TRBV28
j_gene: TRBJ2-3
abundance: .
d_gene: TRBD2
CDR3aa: CASRDQRGGEHTDTQYF
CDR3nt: TGTGCCAGCAGGGACCAGCGGGGCGGGGAACACACAGATACGCAGTATTTT

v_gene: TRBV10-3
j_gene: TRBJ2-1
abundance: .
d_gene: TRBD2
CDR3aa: CAISGGLAGYNEQFF
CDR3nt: TGTGCCATCAGTGGGGGACTAGCGGGATACAATGAGCAGTTCTTC

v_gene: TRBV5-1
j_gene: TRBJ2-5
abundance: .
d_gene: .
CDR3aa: CASSPGAIRETQYF
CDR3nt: TGCGCCAGCAGCCCTGGGGCTATCAGAGAGACCCAGTACTTC

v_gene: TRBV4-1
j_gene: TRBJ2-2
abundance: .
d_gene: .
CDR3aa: CASSQSRLFANTGELFF
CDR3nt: TGCGCCAGCAGCCAAAGTCGGTTGTTCGCGAACACCGGGGAGCTGTTTTTT

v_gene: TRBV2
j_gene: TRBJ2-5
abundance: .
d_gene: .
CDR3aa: CASNYYERETQYF
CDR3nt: TGTGCCAGCAACTACTACGAGCGAGAGACCCAGTACTTC

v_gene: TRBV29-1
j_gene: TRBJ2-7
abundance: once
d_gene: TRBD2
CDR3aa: CSVARTSGRNEQYF
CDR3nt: TGCAGCGTTGCCCGGACTAGCGGGAGAAACGAGCAGTACTTC

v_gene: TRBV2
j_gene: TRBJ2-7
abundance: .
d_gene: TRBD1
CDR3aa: CASSDTSGGTDEQYF
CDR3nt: TGTGCCAGCAGTGACACCTCAGGGGGCACCGACGAGCAGTACTTC

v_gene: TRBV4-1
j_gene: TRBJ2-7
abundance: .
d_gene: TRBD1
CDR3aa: CASSQRVGGRGQRNEQYF
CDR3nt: TGCGCCAGCAGCCAAAGGGTAGGCGGCAGGGGGCAGAGGAACGAGCAGTACTTC

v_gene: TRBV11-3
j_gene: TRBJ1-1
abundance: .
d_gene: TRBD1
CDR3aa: CASSLGQSYEAFF
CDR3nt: TGTGCCAGCAGCTTGGGACAGAGTTATGAAGCTTTCTTT

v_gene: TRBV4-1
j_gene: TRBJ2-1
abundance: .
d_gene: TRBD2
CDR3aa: CASSQGGSGVNEQFF
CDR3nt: TGCGCCAGCAGCCAAGGGGGTAGCGGGGTCAATGAGCAGTTCTTC

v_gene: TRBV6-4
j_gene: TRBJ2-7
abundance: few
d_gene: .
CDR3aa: CASSEVGGGYGEQYF
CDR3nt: TGTGCCAGCAGTGAAGTGGGCGGCGGGTATGGTGAGCAGTACTTC

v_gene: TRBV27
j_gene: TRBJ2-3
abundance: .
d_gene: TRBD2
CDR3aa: CASSFWWGSGRLDTQYF
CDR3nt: TGTGCCAGCAGTTTTTGGTGGGGTAGCGGGAGGCTTGATACGCAGTATTTT

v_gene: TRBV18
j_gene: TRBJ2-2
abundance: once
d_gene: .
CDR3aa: CASSPQAFQGTNTGELFF
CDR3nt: TGTGCCAGCTCACCCCAGGCCTTTCAGGGAACGAACACCGGGGAGCTGTTTTTT

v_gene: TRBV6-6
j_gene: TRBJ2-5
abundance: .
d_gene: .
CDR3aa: CATARRETQYF
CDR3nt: TGTGCCACGGCGAGGAGGGAGACCCAGTACTTC